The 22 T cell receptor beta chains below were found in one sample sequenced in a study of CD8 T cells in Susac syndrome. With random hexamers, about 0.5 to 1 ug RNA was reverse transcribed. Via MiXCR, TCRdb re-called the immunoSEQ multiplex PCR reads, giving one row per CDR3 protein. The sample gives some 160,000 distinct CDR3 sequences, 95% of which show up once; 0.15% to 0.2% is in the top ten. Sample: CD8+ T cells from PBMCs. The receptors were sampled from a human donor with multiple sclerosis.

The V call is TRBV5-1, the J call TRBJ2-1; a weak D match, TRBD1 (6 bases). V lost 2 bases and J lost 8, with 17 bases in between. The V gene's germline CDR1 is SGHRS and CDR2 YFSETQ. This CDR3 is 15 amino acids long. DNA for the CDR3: TGCGCCAGCAGCTTTTCGGGACGGACAGTGGATGAGCAGTTCTTC. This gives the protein CASSFSGRTVDEQFF. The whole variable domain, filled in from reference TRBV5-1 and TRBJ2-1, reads KAGVTQTPRYLIKTRGQQVTLSCSPISGHRSVSWYQQTPGQGLQFLFEYFSETQRNKGNFPGRFSGRQFSNSRSEMNVSTLELGDSALYLCASSFSGRTVDEQFFGPGTRLTVL.

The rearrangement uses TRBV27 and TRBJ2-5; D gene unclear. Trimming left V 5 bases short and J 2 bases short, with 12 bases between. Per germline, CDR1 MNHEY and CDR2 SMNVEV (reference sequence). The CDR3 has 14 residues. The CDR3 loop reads CASSPTVGQETQYF. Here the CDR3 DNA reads TGTGCCAGCAGTCCGACTGTGGGGCAAGAGACCCAGTACTTC.

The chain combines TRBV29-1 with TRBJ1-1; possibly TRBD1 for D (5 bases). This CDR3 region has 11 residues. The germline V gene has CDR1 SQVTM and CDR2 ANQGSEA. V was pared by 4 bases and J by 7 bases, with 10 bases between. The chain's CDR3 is CSVGGDLEAFF. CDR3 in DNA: TGCAGCGTTGGGGGGGACCTTGAAGCTTTCTTT.

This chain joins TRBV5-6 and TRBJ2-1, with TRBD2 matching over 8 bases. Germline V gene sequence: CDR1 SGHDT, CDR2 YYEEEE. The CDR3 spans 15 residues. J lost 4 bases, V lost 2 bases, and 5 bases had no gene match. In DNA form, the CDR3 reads TGTGCCAGCAGCTTTGGCGGGAGGCTATACAATGAGCAGTTCTTC. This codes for CASSFGGRLYNEQFF.

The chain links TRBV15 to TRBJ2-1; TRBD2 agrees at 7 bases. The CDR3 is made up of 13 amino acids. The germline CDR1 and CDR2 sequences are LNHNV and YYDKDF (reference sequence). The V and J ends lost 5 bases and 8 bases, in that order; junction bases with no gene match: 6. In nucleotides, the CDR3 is TGTGCCACCAGCTGGGGGGGGTGGGATGAGCAGTTCTTC. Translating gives CATSWGGWDEQFF. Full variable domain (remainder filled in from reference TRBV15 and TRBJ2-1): DAMVIQNPRYQVTQFGKPVTLSCSQTLNHNVMYWYQQKSSQAPKLLFHYYDKDFNNEADTPDNFQSRRPNTSFCFLDIRSPGLGDTAMYLCATSWGGWDEQFFGPGTRLTVL.

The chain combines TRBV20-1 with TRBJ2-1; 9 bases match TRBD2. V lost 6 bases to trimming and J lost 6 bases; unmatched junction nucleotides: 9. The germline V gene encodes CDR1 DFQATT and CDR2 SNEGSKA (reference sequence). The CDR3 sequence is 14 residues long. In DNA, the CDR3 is TGCAGTGCAACAGGGACTAGCCTCTCCAATGAGCAGTTCTTC. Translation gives CSATGTSLSNEQFF.

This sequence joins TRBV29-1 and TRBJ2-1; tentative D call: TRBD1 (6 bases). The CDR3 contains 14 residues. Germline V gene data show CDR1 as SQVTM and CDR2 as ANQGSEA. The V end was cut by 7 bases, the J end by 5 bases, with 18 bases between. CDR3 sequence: CSAPWLGDNNEQFF. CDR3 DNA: TGCAGCGCCCCATGGCTAGGGGACAACAATGAGCAGTTCTTC.

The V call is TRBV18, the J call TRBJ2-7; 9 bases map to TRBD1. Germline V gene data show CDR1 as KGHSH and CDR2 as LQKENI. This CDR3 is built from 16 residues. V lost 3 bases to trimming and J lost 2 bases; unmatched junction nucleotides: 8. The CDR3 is CASSPTQGTGTYEQYF. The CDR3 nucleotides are TGTGCCAGCTCACCGACCCAGGGGACAGGGACCTACGAGCAGTACTTC.

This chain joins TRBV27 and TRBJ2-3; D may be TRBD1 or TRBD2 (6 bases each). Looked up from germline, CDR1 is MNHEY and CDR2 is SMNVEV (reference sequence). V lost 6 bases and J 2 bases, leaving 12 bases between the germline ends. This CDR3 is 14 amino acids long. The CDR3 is CASSPGANTDTQYF. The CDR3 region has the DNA TGTGCCAGCAGCCCGGGGGCGAACACAGATACGCAGTATTTT.

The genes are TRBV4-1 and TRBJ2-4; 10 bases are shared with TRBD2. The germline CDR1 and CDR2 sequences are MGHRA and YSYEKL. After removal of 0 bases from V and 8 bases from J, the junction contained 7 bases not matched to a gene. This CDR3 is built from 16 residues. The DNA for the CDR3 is TGCGCCAGCAGCCAAGAGGCTAGCGGGAGTTTAGACATTCAGTACTTC. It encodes CASSQEASGSLDIQYF.

For the CDR3, the DNA is TGTGCCAGCAGCGACCGACAAGGTATGAGGAGCACAGATACGCAGTATTTT. It codes for CASSDRQGMRSTDTQYF. The chain employs TRBV13 and TRBJ2-3, with unresolved D. This CDR3 has 17 amino acids. CDR1 and CDR2 (germline): PRHDT, FYEKMQ (reference sequence). Trimming cost V 5 bases and J 0 bases, with 18 bases left between them.

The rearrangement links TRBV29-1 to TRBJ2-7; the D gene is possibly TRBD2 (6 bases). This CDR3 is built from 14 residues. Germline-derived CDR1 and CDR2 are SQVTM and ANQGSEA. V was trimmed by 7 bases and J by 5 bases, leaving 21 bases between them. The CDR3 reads CSAWPGGGTHEQYF. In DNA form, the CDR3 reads TGCAGCGCTTGGCCCGGAGGCGGGACCCACGAGCAGTACTTC.

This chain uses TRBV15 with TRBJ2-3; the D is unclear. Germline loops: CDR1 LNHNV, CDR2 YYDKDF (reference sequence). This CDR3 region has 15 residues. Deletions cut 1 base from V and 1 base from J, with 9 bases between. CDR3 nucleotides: TGTGCCACCAGCAGAGGGGAAGGCGGCACAGATACGCAGTATTTT. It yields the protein CATSRGEGGTDTQYF.

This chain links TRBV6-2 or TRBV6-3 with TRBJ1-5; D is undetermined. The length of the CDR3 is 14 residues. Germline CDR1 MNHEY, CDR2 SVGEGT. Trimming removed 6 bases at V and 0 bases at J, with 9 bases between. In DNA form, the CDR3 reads TGTGCCAGCAGGTACCCTGATAGCAATCAGCCCCAGCATTTT. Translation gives CASRYPDSNQPQHF.

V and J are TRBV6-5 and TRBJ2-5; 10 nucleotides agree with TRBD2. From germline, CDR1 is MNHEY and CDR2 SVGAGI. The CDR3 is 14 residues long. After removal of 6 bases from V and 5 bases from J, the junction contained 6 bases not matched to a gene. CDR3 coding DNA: TGTGCCAGCAGCCAAGCGGGGGGGCTGGAGACCCAGTACTTC. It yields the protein CASSQAGGLETQYF.

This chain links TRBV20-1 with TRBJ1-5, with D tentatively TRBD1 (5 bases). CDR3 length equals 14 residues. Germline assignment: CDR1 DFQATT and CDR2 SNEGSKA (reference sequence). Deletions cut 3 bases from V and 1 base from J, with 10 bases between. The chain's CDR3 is CSASQGLSNQPQHF. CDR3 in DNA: TGCAGTGCTAGCCAGGGTCTCAGCAATCAGCCCCAGCATTTT.

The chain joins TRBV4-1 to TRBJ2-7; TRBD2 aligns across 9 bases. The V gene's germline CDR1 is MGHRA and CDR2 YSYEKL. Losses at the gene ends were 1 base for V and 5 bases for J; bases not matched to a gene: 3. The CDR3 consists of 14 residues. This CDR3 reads CASSQGAGGNEQYF. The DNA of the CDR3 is TGCGCCAGCAGCCAAGGTGCGGGAGGGAACGAGCAGTACTTC.

CDR3 in amino acids: CASSSNRPRTSGVFGLFF. The CDR3 bases are TGTGCCAGCAGCTCAAACCGCCCTAGGACTAGCGGGGTCTTTGGTCTCTTCTTC. The rearrangement links TRBV7-9 to TRBJ2-1; 12 bases match TRBD2. Germline CDR1 reads SEHNR; CDR2 reads FQNEAQ (reference sequence). The CDR3 is 18 residues long. The junction had 23 bases not matched to a gene; V was cut back by 4 bases and J by 16 bases.

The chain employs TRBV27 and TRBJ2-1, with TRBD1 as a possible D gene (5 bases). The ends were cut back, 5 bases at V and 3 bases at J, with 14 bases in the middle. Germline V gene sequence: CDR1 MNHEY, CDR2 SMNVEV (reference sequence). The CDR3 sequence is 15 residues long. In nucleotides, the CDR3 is TGTGCCAGCAGTGTGGTCCAGGGCCTCTACAATGAGCAGTTCTTC. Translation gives CASSVVQGLYNEQFF.

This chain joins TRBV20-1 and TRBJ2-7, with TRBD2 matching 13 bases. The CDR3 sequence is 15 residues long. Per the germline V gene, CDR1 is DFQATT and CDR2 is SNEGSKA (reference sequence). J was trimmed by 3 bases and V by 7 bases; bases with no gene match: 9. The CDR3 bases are TGCAGTGTTCCGGTAGGGACTAGCGGGATCTACGAGCAGTACTTC. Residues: CSVPVGTSGIYEQYF.

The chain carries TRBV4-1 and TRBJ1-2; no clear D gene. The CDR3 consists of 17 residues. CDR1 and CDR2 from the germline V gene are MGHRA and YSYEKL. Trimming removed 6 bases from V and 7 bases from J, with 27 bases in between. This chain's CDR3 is CASSQEPTLQLVGGYTF. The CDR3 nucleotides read TGCGCCAGCAGTCAGGAGCCAACCTTGCAGCTGGTGGGTGGCTACACCTTC.

CDR3 protein: CASSFGRTDTQYF. The CDR3 DNA sequence: TGTGCCAGCAGCTTCGGGAGAACAGATACGCAGTATTTT. This chain uses TRBV7-8 with TRBJ2-3; D is perhaps TRBD2 (6 bases). V was cut by 3 bases and J by 3 bases, with 7 bases left in between. Per germline, CDR1 SGHVS and CDR2 FQNEAQ. There are 13 residues in the CDR3.